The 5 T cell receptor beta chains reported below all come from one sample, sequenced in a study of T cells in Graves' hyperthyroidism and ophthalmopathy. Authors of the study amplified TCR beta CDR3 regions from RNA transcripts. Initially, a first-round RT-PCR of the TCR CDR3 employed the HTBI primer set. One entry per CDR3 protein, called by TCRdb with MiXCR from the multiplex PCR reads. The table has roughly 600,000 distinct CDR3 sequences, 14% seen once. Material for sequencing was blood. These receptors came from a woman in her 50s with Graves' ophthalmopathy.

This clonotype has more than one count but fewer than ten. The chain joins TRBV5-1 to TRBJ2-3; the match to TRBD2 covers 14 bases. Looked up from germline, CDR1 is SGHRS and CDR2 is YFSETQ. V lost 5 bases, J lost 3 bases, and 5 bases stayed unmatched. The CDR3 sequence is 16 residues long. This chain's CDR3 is CASRGLAGDLTDTQYF. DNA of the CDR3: TGCGCCAGCAGGGGACTAGCGGGAGATTTGACAGATACGCAGTATTTT.

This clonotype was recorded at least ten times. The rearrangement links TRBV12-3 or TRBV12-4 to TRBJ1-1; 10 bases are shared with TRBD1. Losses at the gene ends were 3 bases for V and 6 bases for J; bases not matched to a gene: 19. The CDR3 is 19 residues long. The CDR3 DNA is TGTGCCAGCAGTTTGTTCCTAGAGAGCGGGGGACAGGGGATTTCTGAAGCTTTCTTT. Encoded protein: CASSLFLESGGQGISEAFF.

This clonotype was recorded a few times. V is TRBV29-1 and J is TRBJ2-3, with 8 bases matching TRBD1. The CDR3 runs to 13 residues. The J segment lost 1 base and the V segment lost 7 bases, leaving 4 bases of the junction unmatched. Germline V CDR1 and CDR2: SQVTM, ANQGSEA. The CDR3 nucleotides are TGCAGCGCCGAGGGACAGGGCACAGATACGCAGTATTTT. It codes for CSAEGQGTDTQYF.

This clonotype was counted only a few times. For the CDR3, the DNA is TGTGCCAGCAGTGAAGGGAACCCCCGGCAGTACTTC. This encodes CASSEGNPRQYF. The rearrangement uses TRBV6-1 and TRBJ2-7, with unresolved D. The V and J ends lost 1 base and 9 bases respectively, with 10 bases between them. This CDR3 is 12 amino acids long. Germline loops: CDR1 MNHNS, CDR2 SASEGT.

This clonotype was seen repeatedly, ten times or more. CDR3 bases: TGTGCCAGCAGACCCCTGGGGGACTATCTCACAGATACGCAGTATTTT. It yields the protein CASRPLGDYLTDTQYF. This chain joins TRBV12-3 or TRBV12-4 and TRBJ2-3; 7 bases match TRBD2. V shed 6 bases, J shed 2 bases, and the junction held 11 bases outside the gene matches. This CDR3 contains 16 residues.